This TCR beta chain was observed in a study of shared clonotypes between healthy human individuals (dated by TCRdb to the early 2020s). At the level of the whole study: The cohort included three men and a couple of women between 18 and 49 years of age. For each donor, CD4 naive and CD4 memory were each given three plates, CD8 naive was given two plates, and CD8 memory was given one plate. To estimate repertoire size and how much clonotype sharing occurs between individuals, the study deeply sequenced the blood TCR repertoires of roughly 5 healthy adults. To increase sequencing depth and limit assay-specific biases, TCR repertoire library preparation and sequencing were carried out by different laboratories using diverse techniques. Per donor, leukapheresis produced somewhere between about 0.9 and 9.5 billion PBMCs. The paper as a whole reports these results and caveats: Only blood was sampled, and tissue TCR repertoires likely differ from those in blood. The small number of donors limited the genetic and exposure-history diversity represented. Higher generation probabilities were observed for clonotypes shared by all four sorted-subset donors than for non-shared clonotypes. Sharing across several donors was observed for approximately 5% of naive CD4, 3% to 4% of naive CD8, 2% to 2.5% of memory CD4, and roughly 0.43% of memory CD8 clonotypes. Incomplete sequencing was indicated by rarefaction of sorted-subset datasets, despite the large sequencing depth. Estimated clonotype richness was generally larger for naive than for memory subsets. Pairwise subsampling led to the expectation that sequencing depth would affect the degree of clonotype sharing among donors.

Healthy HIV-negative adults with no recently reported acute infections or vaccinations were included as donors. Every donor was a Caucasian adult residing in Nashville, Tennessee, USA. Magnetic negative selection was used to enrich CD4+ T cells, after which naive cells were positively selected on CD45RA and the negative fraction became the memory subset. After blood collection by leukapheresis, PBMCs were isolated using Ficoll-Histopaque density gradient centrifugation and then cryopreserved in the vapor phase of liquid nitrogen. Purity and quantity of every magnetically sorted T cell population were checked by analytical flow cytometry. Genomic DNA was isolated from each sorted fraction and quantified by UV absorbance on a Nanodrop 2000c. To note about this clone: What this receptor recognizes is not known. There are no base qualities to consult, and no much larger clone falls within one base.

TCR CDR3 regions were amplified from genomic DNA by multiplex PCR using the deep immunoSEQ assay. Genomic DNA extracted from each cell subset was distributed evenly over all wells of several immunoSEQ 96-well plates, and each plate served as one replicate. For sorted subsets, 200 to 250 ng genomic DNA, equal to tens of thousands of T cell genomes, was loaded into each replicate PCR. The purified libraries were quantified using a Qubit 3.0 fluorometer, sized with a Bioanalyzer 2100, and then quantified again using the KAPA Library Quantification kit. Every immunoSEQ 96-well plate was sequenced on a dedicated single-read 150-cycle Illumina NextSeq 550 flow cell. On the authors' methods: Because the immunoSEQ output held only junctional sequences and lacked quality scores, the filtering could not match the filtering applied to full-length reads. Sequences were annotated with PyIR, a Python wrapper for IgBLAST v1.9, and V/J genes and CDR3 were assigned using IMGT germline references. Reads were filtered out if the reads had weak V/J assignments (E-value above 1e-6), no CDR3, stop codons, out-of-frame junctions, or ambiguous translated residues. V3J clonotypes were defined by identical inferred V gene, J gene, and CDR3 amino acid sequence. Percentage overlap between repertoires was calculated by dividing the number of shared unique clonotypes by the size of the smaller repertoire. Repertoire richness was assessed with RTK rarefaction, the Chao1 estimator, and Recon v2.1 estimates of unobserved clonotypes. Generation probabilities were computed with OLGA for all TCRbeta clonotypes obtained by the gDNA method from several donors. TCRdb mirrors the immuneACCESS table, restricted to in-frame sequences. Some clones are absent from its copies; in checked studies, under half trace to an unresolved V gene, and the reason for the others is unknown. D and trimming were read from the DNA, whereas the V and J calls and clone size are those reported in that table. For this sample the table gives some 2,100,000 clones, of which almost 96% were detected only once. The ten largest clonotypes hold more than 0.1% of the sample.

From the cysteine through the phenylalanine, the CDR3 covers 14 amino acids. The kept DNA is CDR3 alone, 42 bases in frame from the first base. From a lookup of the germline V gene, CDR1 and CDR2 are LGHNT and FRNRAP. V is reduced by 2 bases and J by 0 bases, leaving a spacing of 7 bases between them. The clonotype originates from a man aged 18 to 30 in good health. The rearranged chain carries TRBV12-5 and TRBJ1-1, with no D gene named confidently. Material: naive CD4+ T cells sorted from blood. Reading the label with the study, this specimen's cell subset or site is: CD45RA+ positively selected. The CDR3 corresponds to CASGLLPMNTEAFF. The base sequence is TGTGCTAGTGGTTTGCTCCCCATGAACACTGAAGCTTTCTTT. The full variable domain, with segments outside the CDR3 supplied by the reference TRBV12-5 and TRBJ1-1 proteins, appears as DARVTQTPRHKVTEMGQEVTMRCQPILGHNTVFWYRQTMMQGLELLAYFRNRAPLDDSGMPKDRFSAEMPDATLATLKIQPSEPRDSAVYFCASGLLPMNTEAFFGQGTRLTVV.